Listed here are 17 T cell receptor beta chains from one sample, sequenced in a study of spatial heterogeneity in lung cancer. Study-level findings and limits: Expanded alpha and beta TCR counts within tumors tracked tumor mutation counts.

TCRdb processed the 5' RACE reads anew with MiXCR; each CDR3 protein has one entry. The table includes roughly 8,000 distinct CDR3 sequences, approximately 7% detected once. These receptors' targets are unknown. Documented time point: sample taken at primary tumor resection. Sequencing was performed on lung tumor tissue, taken at surgery. The receptors were gathered from a female donor with early-stage non-small cell lung cancer.

In this sample, this clonotype is medium-sized. This beta chain is a stray read from a library made for alpha chains; its abundance is not meaningful. The V call is TRBV5-1, the J call TRBJ2-1, with 11 positions matching TRBD2. Germline CDR1 reads SGHRS; CDR2 reads YFSETQ. V lost 3 bases, J lost 2 bases, and 1 base stayed unmatched. This CDR3 is 15 amino acids long. The CDR3 DNA reads as TGCGCCAGCAGCTCGACTAGCGGGACCTACAATGAGCAGTTCTTC. As protein: CASSSTSGTYNEQFF.

This clonotype was recorded at least ten times. This beta chain is a stray sequence in a library constructed for alpha chains; its clone size is not meaningful. This chain connects TRBV30 to TRBJ1-2, with a tentative D call TRBD1 (6 bases). This CDR3 spans 15 amino acids. CDR1 is GTSNPN, CDR2 SVGIG, per germline (reference sequence). V lost 2 bases and J 7 bases, leaving 20 bases between the germline ends. The CDR3 region has the DNA TGTGCCTGGAGTCCAATGACAGGCCCCGGCTCTGGCTACACCTTC. Amino acids: CAWSPMTGPGSGYTF. The variable domain in full, with the rest retrieved from reference TRBV30 and TRBJ1-2, is SQTIHQWPATLVQPVGSPLSLECTVEGTSNPNLYWYRQAAGRGLQLLFYSVGIGQISSEVPQNLSASRPQDRQFILSSKKLLLSDSGFYLCAWSPMTGPGSGYTFGSGTRLTVV.

This clonotype was seen repeatedly, ten times or more. Little can be read into the size of this beta chain, an off-target read in a library designed for alpha chains. The rearrangement links TRBV19 to TRBJ2-6; 7 nucleotides line up with TRBD1. V shed 10 bases, J shed 0 bases, and the junction held 9 bases outside the gene matches. The CDR3 sequence is 16 residues long. Germline loops: CDR1 LNHDA, CDR2 SQIVND (reference sequence). CDR3 in DNA: TGTGCCACAACAGGACAGGTACTCTCTGGGGCCAACGTCCTGACTTTC. Protein sequence: CATTGQVLSGANVLTF. Full variable domain (missing parts from reference TRBV19 and TRBJ2-6): DGGITQSPKYLFRKEGQNVTLSCEQNLNHDAMYWYRQDPGQGLRLIYYSQIVNDFQKGDIAEGYSVSREKKESFPLTVTSAQKNPTAFYLCATTGQVLSGANVLTFGAGSRLTVL.

This clonotype is medium-sized (0.01 to 0.1%). Since it is a stray read in a library aimed at alpha chains, this beta chain has a size that is not meaningful. The chain couples TRBV6-2 or TRBV6-3 to TRBJ2-3; maybe TRBD2 (5 bases). CDR1 and CDR2 from the germline V gene are MNHEY and SVGEGT. The CDR3 has 15 amino acids. Deletions cut 2 bases from V and 2 bases from J, with 11 bases between. The CDR3 loop is CASSYAGGYTDTQYF. For the CDR3, the DNA is TGTGCCAGCAGTTACGCCGGAGGATACACAGATACGCAGTATTTT.

The sample holds many counts of this clonotype. Being off target in a library aimed at alpha chains, this beta chain has a size of little meaning. The chain has TRBV18 and TRBJ2-1; possibly TRBD1 for D (6 bases). Germline V lookup: CDR1 KGHSH, CDR2 LQKENI. V was trimmed by 2 bases and J by 7 bases, leaving 15 bases between them. The CDR3 loop spans 15 amino acids. CDR3 bases: TGTGCCAGCTCACCATGGCAGGGGAGTGAGAATGAGCAGTTCTTC. Translation: CASSPWQGSENEQFF.

This clonotype was found many times. This beta chain is an unintended read in a library built for alpha chains; its size means little. This chain joins TRBV5-1 and TRBJ2-7, with D perhaps matching TRBD1 (5 bases). Trimming cost V 0 bases and J 5 bases, with 12 bases left between them. Germline-derived CDR1 and CDR2 are SGHRS and YFSETQ. This CDR3 comprises 14 residues. CDR3: CASSLDHRSHEQYF. CDR3 nucleotides: TGCGCCAGCAGCTTGGATCACAGGTCCCACGAGCAGTACTTC.

Remarks on this clonotype: This beta chain is an off-target read within a library intended for alpha chains, so its frequency means little. This sequence joins TRBV5-1 and TRBJ1-2, with 8 bases aligning to TRBD1. The germline V gene has CDR1 SGHRS and CDR2 YFSETQ. The CDR3 extends over 14 amino acids. After removal of 3 bases from V and 4 bases from J, the junction contained 5 bases not matched to a gene. The CDR3 loop reads CASSSDRVGYGYTF. DNA for the CDR3: TGCGCCAGCAGCTCGGACAGGGTCGGCTATGGCTACACCTTC.

In the case of this clonotype: A library prepared for alpha chains yielded this beta chain as an off-target read; its size is of little meaning. This sequence joins TRBV5-5 and TRBJ1-2, with TRBD1 matching over 7 bases. CDR3 length equals 16 residues. The V gene's germline CDR1 is SGHKS and CDR2 YYEKEE (reference sequence). The V gene end was trimmed by 5 bases and the J gene end by 7 bases; junction bases not matched to a gene: 17. The CDR3 here is CASRISGTETSRGYTF. The CDR3 DNA sequence: TGTGCCAGCAGGATCTCCGGGACAGAGACATCTCGTGGCTACACCTTC.

This clonotype came up many times. The library was prepared for alpha chains; this beta chain is a stray read, so its frequency means little. The rearrangement uses TRBV7-2 and TRBJ2-7, with TRBD2 identical over 8 bases. V shed 8 bases, J shed 6 bases, and the junction held 9 bases outside the gene matches. The CDR3 spans 13 residues. Germline V gene lookup returns CDR1 SGHTA and CDR2 FQGNSA. CDR3 in amino acids: CASRRGGESEQYF. The CDR3 nucleotides read TGTGCCAGCCGTCGGGGGGGCGAATCCGAGCAGTACTTC.

This clonotype was seen at least ten times. Since it is a stray read in a library aimed at alpha chains, this beta chain has a size that is not meaningful. The chain joins TRBV7-3 to TRBJ2-2; the D is unclear. The CDR3 is made up of 14 amino acids. Germline lookup yields CDR1 SGHTA and CDR2 FQGTGA. Trimming left V 5 bases short and J 5 bases short, with 12 bases between. The CDR3 sequence is CASSVGEWTGELFF. The CDR3 DNA follows: TGTGCCAGCAGCGTCGGAGAATGGACCGGGGAGCTGTTTTTT. Variable domain in full (rest from reference TRBV7-3 and TRBJ2-2): GAGVSQTPSNKVTEKGKYVELRCDPISGHTALYWYRQSLGQGPEFLIYFQGTGAADDSGLPNDRFFAVRPEGSVSTLKIQRTERGDSAVYLCASSVGEWTGELFFGEGSRLTVL.

This clonotype appeared many times. Within a library made for alpha chains, this beta chain is off target, and its count is uninformative. This chain links TRBV25-1 with TRBJ2-3, with D uncertain. CDR1 and CDR2 (germline): MGHDK, SYGVNS. This CDR3 spans 11 amino acids. Trimming cost V 5 bases and J 3 bases, with 3 bases left between them. CDR3: CASSLTDTQYF. In DNA, the CDR3 is TGTGCCAGCAGTCTAACAGATACGCAGTATTTT.

This clonotype was recorded at least ten times. This beta chain is a stray sequence in a library constructed for alpha chains; its clone size is not meaningful. The chain has TRBV7-8 and TRBJ2-3; D remains unclear. The CDR3 contains 13 residues. Deletions cut 4 bases from V and 4 bases from J, with 9 bases between. The germline V gene encodes CDR1 SGHVS and CDR2 FQNEAQ. The CDR3: CASSSGRADTQYF. The CDR3 nucleotides read TGTGCCAGCAGCTCCGGACGGGCAGATACGCAGTATTTT.

By sample share, this clonotype is medium-sized (0.01 to 0.1%). This beta chain is an off-target read within a library intended for alpha chains, so its frequency means little. The chain couples TRBV20-1 to TRBJ1-5; no firm D call. Per germline, CDR1 DFQATT and CDR2 SNEGSKA (reference sequence). V was trimmed by 5 bases and J by 3 bases, leaving 14 bases between them. This CDR3 has 14 residues. Written as DNA, the CDR3 is TGCAGTGCTGGGTCGAACAGCCCCAATCAGCCCCAGCATTTT. It is translated as CSAGSNSPNQPQHF.

This clonotype is judged large (0.1 to 1%). A library prepared for alpha chains yielded this beta chain as an off-target read; its size is of little meaning. The chain employs TRBV7-3 and TRBJ2-2, with unresolved D. This CDR3 contains 13 residues. V lost 5 bases, J lost 5 bases, and 9 bases lay in between. The germline V gene encodes CDR1 SGHTA and CDR2 FQGTGA. CDR3 nucleotides: TGTGCCAGCAGCCGAGACCGTACCGGGGAGCTGTTTTTT. It encodes CASSRDRTGELFF.

This clonotype rates as medium-sized (0.01 to 0.1%). This beta chain is off target for a library built for alpha chains, so its abundance means little. This chain connects TRBV28 to TRBJ2-3; D ambiguous. The CDR3 covers 12 residues. Between the trimmed V and J ends, which lost 5 bases and 6 bases, there was a span of 9 bases. Germline V lookup: CDR1 MDHEN, CDR2 SYDVKM. Here the CDR3 DNA reads TGTGCCAGCAGTCCCCCCTACGATACGCAGTATTTT. It specifies CASSPPYDTQYF.

This clonotype was seen at least ten times. The size of this beta chain means little, since it is a stray read in a library made for alpha chains. The chain joins TRBV11-3 to TRBJ2-1; no clear D gene. Trimming shortened V by 1 base and J by 9 bases, and 4 bases separated the two germline ends. The CDR3 consists of 11 residues. Germline V CDR1 and CDR2: SGHNT, YENEEA. The CDR3: CASSLGGEQFF. CDR3 nucleotide sequence: TGTGCCAGCAGCTTAGGTGGTGAGCAGTTCTTC. The full variable domain, its missing parts supplied by reference TRBV11-3 and TRBJ2-1, is EAGVVQSPRYKIIEKKQPVAFWCNPISGHNTLYWYLQNLGQGPELLIRYENEEAVDDSQLPKDRFSAERLKGVDSTLKIQPAELGDSAVYLCASSLGGEQFFGPGTRLTVL.

This clonotype came up many times. This beta chain turned up in a library designed for alpha chains; as an off-target read, its abundance says little. The V call is TRBV5-4, the J call TRBJ2-3; 11 bases line up with TRBD2. V shed 4 bases and J 1 base; nucleotides not matched to a gene: 8. Germline V gives CDR1 SGHNT, CDR2 YYREEE (reference sequence). The CDR3 runs to 17 residues. CDR3 region: CASSPPGLAGRTDTQYF. CDR3 nucleotide sequence: TGTGCCAGCAGCCCCCCCGGACTAGCGGGCCGCACAGATACGCAGTATTTT.